Shown below are 10 T cell receptor beta chains from a single sample sequenced in a study of PD-1 blockade in classical Hodgkin lymphoma. Here immunoSEQ multiplex PCR was the method, and the copy in TCRdb shows in-frame clones only, minus some. The table has 80,000 to 95,000 clones, 83% seen once. Sample time point: cycle 4 day 1 (C4D1), after around six weeks of nivolumab. In every patient, relapse followed autologous stem cell transplantation, while exposure to brentuximab vedotin differed. The input for sequencing was peripheral blood mononuclear cells (PBMCs), taken before the fourth cycle of nivolumab. Source of these receptors: a human donor with classical Hodgkin lymphoma.

This clone turned up a few times. V usage is TRBV28 and J usage is TRBJ2-2, with TRBD2 matching 8 bases. V shed 7 bases, J shed 1 base, and the junction held 5 bases outside the gene matches. Germline loops: CDR1 MDHEN, CDR2 SYDVKM. This CDR3 is 15 amino acids long. The DNA for the CDR3 is TGTGCCAGCAACCCGGGGGGGGAGAACACCGGGGAGCTGTTTTTT. This encodes CASNPGGENTGELFF.

Details on this clone: One end of the junction does not line up with germline, which may come from a read error. The chain links TRBV7-3 to TRBJ2-1; TRBD1 agrees at 9 bases. Germline V gene lookup returns CDR1 SGHTA and CDR2 FQGTGA. CDR3 length: 16 residues. The CDR3 loop is CASSLTGTGKWGEQFF. CDR3 bases: TGTGCCAGCAGCCTAACCGGGACAGGGAAGTGGGGTGAGCAGTTCTTC. Combining the CDR3 with reference TRBV7-3 and TRBJ2-1 gives the whole variable domain GAGVSQTPSNKVTEKGKYVELRCDPISGHTALYWYRQSLGQGPEFLIYFQGTGAADDSGLPNDRFFAVRPEGSVSTLKIQRTERGDSAVYLCASSLTGTGKWGEQFFGPGTRLTVL.

The chain is built from TRBV15 and TRBJ2-5, with TRBD2 matching over 8 bases. Per germline, CDR1 LNHNV and CDR2 YYDKDF (reference sequence). The length of the CDR3 is 15 residues. Trimming at V came to 8 bases and at J to 2 bases, leaving 10 bases not matched to a gene. The chain's CDR3 is CATGLAGGGQETQYF. The CDR3 nucleotides read TGTGCCACCGGCCTGGCGGGAGGAGGTCAAGAGACCCAGTACTTC.

The V call is TRBV28, the J call TRBJ1-2, with D perhaps matching TRBD1 (6 bases). CDR3 size: 14 residues. Germline loops: CDR1 MDHEN, CDR2 SYDVKM. Trimming shortened V by 4 bases and J by 2 bases, and 11 bases separated the two germline ends. Here the CDR3 reads CASSYERGNYGYTF. In nucleotides, the CDR3 is TGTGCCAGCAGTTACGAAAGGGGGAACTATGGCTACACCTTC.

This clone was recorded once. This rearrangement joins TRBV11-3 to TRBJ2-7, with 10 bases identical to TRBD2. This CDR3 contains 14 residues. V shed 1 base and J 6 bases; nucleotides not matched to a gene: 3. Germline CDR1 SGHNT, CDR2 YENEEA. This CDR3 reads CASSLGGTSVEQYF. Written as DNA, the CDR3 is TGTGCCAGCAGCTTAGGAGGGACTAGCGTCGAGCAGTACTTC.

V is TRBV5-1 and J is TRBJ2-7, with D possibly being TRBD1 or TRBD2 (5 bases each). CDR1 and CDR2 (germline): SGHRS, YFSETQ. V dropped 1 base and J dropped 2 bases, with 10 bases sitting between them. The CDR3 runs to 14 residues. The CDR3 reads CASSLQGPPYEQYF. As DNA, the CDR3 is TGCGCCAGCAGCTTGCAGGGACCCCCCTACGAGCAGTACTTC. The whole variable domain, remainder taken from reference TRBV5-1 and TRBJ2-7, is KAGVTQTPRYLIKTRGQQVTLSCSPISGHRSVSWYQQTPGQGLQFLFEYFSETQRNKGNFPGRFSGRQFSNSRSEMNVSTLELGDSALYLCASSLQGPPYEQYFGPGTRLTVT.

The J gene is TRBJ1-6, the V gene TRBV2, with a possible D match to TRBD1 (6 bases). Germline CDR1 and CDR2: SNHLY and FYNNEI. Trimming removed 6 bases from V and 4 bases from J, with 7 bases in between. The CDR3 is 13 residues long. The CDR3: CASRGQYNSPLHF. The CDR3 coding sequence is TGTGCCAGCAGAGGACAGTATAATTCACCCCTCCACTTT. The whole variable domain, remainder taken from reference TRBV2 and TRBJ1-6, is EPEVTQTPSHQVTQMGQEVILRCVPISNHLYFYWYRQILGQKVEFLVSFYNNEISEKSEIFDDQFSVERPDGSNFTLKIRSTKLEDSAMYFCASRGQYNSPLHFGNGTRLTVT.

The J gene is TRBJ1-4, the V gene TRBV19, with 7 bases that match TRBD1. This CDR3 is built from 15 residues. V shed 6 bases, J shed 6 bases, and the junction held 10 bases outside the gene matches. From germline, CDR1 is LNHDA and CDR2 SQIVND (reference sequence). CDR3 amino acids: CASSPPDRADEKLFF. The CDR3 DNA follows: TGTGCCAGTAGCCCACCTGACAGGGCCGATGAAAAACTGTTTTTT.

CDR3 DNA sequence: TGCACCAGCAGCCAAGATGGCGGGAGTATGTGTGAGCAGTACTTC. Its protein is CTSSQDGGSMCEQYF. The chain uses TRBV1 and TRBJ2-7; the table's D call, TRBD2, was not checked against the DNA. TRBV1 corresponds to a pseudogene. The length of the CDR3 is 15 residues.

The V gene is TRBV6-5, the J gene TRBJ1-1, with no clear D. Germline V gives CDR1 MNHEY, CDR2 SVGAGI. V gave up 2 bases and J gave up 1 base, with 5 bases separating them. The CDR3 totals 13 residues. Here the CDR3 reads CASSYEANTEAFF. CDR3 DNA sequence: TGTGCCAGCAGTTACGAGGCGAACACTGAAGCTTTCTTT.